What follows describes a single T cell receptor (beta chain). Trimming removed 0 bases from V and 0 bases from J, with 8 bases in between. The CDR3 runs to 16 residues. Germline V CDR1 and CDR2: MNHEY, SMNVEV (reference sequence). This entry belongs to a study of shared T cell receptors in the human thymus. Assay: immunoSEQ multiplex PCR; the TCRdb copy retains only in-frame clones and omits some. In the table there are approximately 760,000 clones, approximately 83% of which are singletons. Separately, the same data were catalogued under a study of human thymus T cells. That work contributes: Thymus pieces cut out during corrective heart surgery were the tissue that was used. Blood and thymic repertoires both appeared biased in V and J gene usage.

The sample was thymocytes. The V gene is TRBV27, the J gene TRBJ2-2; TRBD1 is a possible D gene (5 bases). The sequence was collected from a girl younger than two with a congenital heart defect. The CDR3 DNA sequence: TGTGCCAGCAGTTTATCTGGACAAACGAACACCGGGGAGCTGTTTTTT. It codes for CASSLSGQTNTGELFF.